Following are 16 T cell receptor beta chains from one sample sequenced in a study of blood T cell repertoires in COVID-19. This table comes from immunoSEQ multiplex PCR, and its TCRdb copy is limited to in-frame clones, with some not included. The data contain approximately 90,000 clones, over 75% of them singletons. The sample was peripheral blood. These receptors originate from a human donor in a cohort sampled during active COVID-19.

The chain joins TRBV5-8 to TRBJ1-1; tentatively, D is TRBD1 (6 bases). CDR1 SGHTS and CDR2 YDEGEE come from the germline V gene. The CDR3 is made up of 16 amino acids. The V end was cut by 5 bases, the J end by 6 bases, with 23 bases between. CDR3 in amino acids: CASRARRQGSLAEAFF. The CDR3 DNA is TGTGCCAGCAGGGCCCGACGGCAGGGGAGCTTGGCTGAAGCTTTCTTT.

The chain carries TRBV11-2 and TRBJ1-1; D call uncertain. V was trimmed by 2 bases and J by 8 bases, leaving 15 bases between them. Germline V gene lookup returns CDR1 SGHAT and CDR2 FQNNGV. The CDR3 is 14 residues long. DNA of the CDR3: TGTGCCAGCAGCTTAATAGGCGGATCAAAAGAAGCTTTCTTT. Protein: CASSLIGGSKEAFF.

On this clone itself: A junction boundary mismatches the germline segment, possibly from a read error. The V gene is TRBV15, the J gene TRBJ2-7, with D uncertain. The CDR3 loop spans 11 amino acids. Germline assignment: CDR1 LNHNV and CDR2 YYDKDF (reference sequence). The CDR3 reads CATSRAGSHHF. In nucleotides, the CDR3 is TGTGCCACCAGCAGAGCAGGATCCCACCACTTC.

CDR3 DNA: TGCGCCAGCAGCTCGTCATCCGGGACAGGTTCATCGGGGCTATATGGCTACACCTTC. This gives the protein CASSSSSGTGSSGLYGYTF. The V and J genes are TRBV5-1 and TRBJ1-2; 8 bases map to TRBD1. Germline V gene lookup returns CDR1 SGHRS and CDR2 YFSETQ. This CDR3 spans 19 amino acids. Trimming cost V 3 bases and J 5 bases; bases outside gene matches: 21.

This clone was counted a single time. The chain recombines TRBV7-2 with TRBJ1-1; no firm D call. Germline loops: CDR1 SGHTA, CDR2 FQGNSA. Between the trimmed V and J ends, which lost 1 base and 2 bases, there was a span of 14 bases. This CDR3 region has 16 residues. As DNA, the CDR3 is TGTGCCAGCAGCTTAGGTCTTCAGGCTTTTAACACTGAAGCTTTCTTT. It codes for CASSLGLQAFNTEAFF.

V and J are TRBV6-5 and TRBJ1-2, with a possible D match to TRBD1 (6 bases). The CDR3 totals 15 residues. V was clipped by 5 bases and J by 2 bases, with 15 bases between them. The germline V gene has CDR1 MNHEY and CDR2 SVGAGI. CDR3 sequence (DNA): TGTGCCAGCAGTCCTAACAGGGACCGGAACTATGGCTACACCTTC. This codes for CASSPNRDRNYGYTF.

The rearrangement joins TRBV7-9 to TRBJ2-7; a weak D match, TRBD2 (6 bases). CDR1 SEHNR and CDR2 FQNEAQ come from the germline V gene (reference sequence). This CDR3 is 15 amino acids long. V dropped 4 bases and J dropped 0 bases, with 13 bases sitting between them. The CDR3: CASSSRTTSSYEQYF. DNA of the CDR3: TGTGCCAGCAGCTCCAGGACTACGAGCTCCTACGAGCAGTACTTC.

This clone was counted only a few times. The chain uses TRBV28 and TRBJ1-6; D is undetermined. V dropped 9 bases and J dropped 13 bases, with 19 bases sitting between them. The CDR3 sequence is 13 residues long. Germline V gives CDR1 MDHEN, CDR2 SYDVKM. The CDR3 sequence: CASRSGSTDPLHF. The CDR3 DNA is TGTGCCAGTCGGAGCGGCTCAACGGACCCCCTCCACTTT. The variable domain in full, with the rest retrieved from reference TRBV28 and TRBJ1-6, is DVKVTQSSRYLVKRTGEKVFLECVQDMDHENMFWYRQDPGLGLRLIYFSYDVKMKEKGDIPEGYSVSREKKERFSLILESASTNQTSMYLCASRSGSTDPLHFGNGTRLTVT.

V and J are TRBV5-1 and TRBJ1-1, with 9 positions matching TRBD1. This CDR3 comprises 16 residues. The V gene's germline CDR1 is SGHRS and CDR2 YFSETQ. V lost 4 bases and J lost 1; bases outside the gene matches: 8. Here the CDR3 DNA reads TGCGCCAGCAGCCCCCTCGCGGGACAGGGGAACACTGAAGCTTTCTTT. Translating gives CASSPLAGQGNTEAFF.

This clone was found once. The chain carries TRBV30 and TRBJ1-2; D call uncertain. Trimming left V 1 base short and J 3 bases short, with 21 bases between. CDR1 is GTSNPN, CDR2 SVGIG, per germline (reference sequence). This CDR3 has 17 amino acids. The CDR3: CAWSANRPRGLYYGYTF. CDR3 nucleotide sequence: TGTGCCTGGAGTGCCAATCGGCCCCGAGGGCTTTACTATGGCTACACCTTC. The complete variable domain, with remaining parts taken from reference TRBV30 and TRBJ1-2, reads SQTIHQWPATLVQPVGSPLSLECTVEGTSNPNLYWYRQAAGRGLQLLFYSVGIGQISSEVPQNLSASRPQDRQFILSSKKLLLSDSGFYLCAWSANRPRGLYYGYTFGSGTRLTVV.

The chain recombines TRBV2 with TRBJ2-1; TRBD2 might be the D (5 bases). Germline V lookup: CDR1 SNHLY, CDR2 FYNNEI. CDR3 length: 13 residues. Trimming shortened V by 6 bases and J by 9 bases, and 15 bases separated the two germline ends. CDR3 in DNA: TGTGCCAGCAGGTCCTTACTAGTCGGTGAGCAGTTCTTC. This codes for CASRSLLVGEQFF.

This clone has only one observation. The V and J genes are TRBV12-3 or TRBV12-4 and TRBJ2-7; D perhaps matches TRBD1 (6 bases). Trimming removed 4 bases at V and 3 bases at J, with 7 bases between. CDR3 length equals 12 residues. CDR3 amino acids: CASSSGVYEQYF. In nucleotides, the CDR3 is TGTGCCAGCAGTTCAGGGGTCTACGAGCAGTACTTC.

This clone was seen once. The rearrangement uses TRBV7-2 and TRBJ1-3; no clear D gene. V shed 6 bases and J shed 4 bases, with 7 bases lying between them. CDR1 and CDR2 (germline): SGHTA, FQGNSA. This CDR3 spans 12 amino acids. CDR3 sequence reads: CASRSEGNTIYF. CDR3 sequence (DNA): TGTGCCAGCAGATCCGAGGGAAACACCATATATTTT. Combining the CDR3 with reference TRBV7-2 and TRBJ1-3 gives the whole variable domain GAGVSQSPSNKVTEKGKDVELRCDPISGHTALYWYRQSLGQGLEFLIYFQGNSAPDKSGLPSDRFSAERTGGSVSTLTIQRTQQEDSAVYLCASRSEGNTIYFGEGSWLTVV.

This rearrangement joins TRBV30 to TRBJ1-5, with 11 bases fitting TRBD1. The germline CDR1 and CDR2 sequences are GTSNPN and SVGIG (reference sequence). V dropped 1 base and J dropped 6; count of bases not matched to a gene: 5. The CDR3 runs 15 residues. The CDR3 DNA is TGTGCCTGGAGTGCACTGGGACAGGGGGGTCAGCCCCAGCATTTT. Its protein is CAWSALGQGGQPQHF.

V usage is TRBV18 and J usage is TRBJ1-5; no clear D gene. The CDR3 runs to 13 residues. Germline CDR1 reads KGHSH; CDR2 reads LQKENI. The V and J ends lost 5 bases and 3 bases respectively, with 8 bases between them. The CDR3 bases are TGTGCCAGCTCAATCACAGTCAATCAGCCCCAGCATTTT. The encoded protein is CASSITVNQPQHF.

This clone has just one count. The gene calls are TRBV12-3 or TRBV12-4 and TRBJ2-7; 7 positions match TRBD1. V dropped 4 bases and J dropped 4; count of bases not matched to a gene: 4. The CDR3 totals 13 residues. CDR3 DNA: TGTGCCAGCAGTTGGGGACAGCAATACGAGCAGTACTTC. The encoded protein is CASSWGQQYEQYF.